This entry lists 22 T cell receptor beta chains sequenced from one sample in a study of T cells in Graves' hyperthyroidism and ophthalmopathy. The source material, RNA transcripts, was used to amplify TCR beta CDR3 regions. HTBI primers were used for first-round RT-PCR of the TCR CDR3. TCRdb analysed the multiplex PCR reads with MiXCR anew, one entry per CDR3 protein. The sample has around 480,000 distinct CDR3 sequences, approximately 15% seen once. Sequences were obtained from blood. The receptors stem from a woman aged 18-29 years with Graves' hyperthyroidism.

This clonotype has more than one count but fewer than ten. This sequence joins TRBV18 and TRBJ2-7; 10 positions match TRBD2. CDR1 and CDR2 (germline): KGHSH, LQKENI. The CDR3 has 15 residues. V dropped 3 bases and J dropped 4; count of bases not matched to a gene: 6. The CDR3 sequence is CASSPQTSGPYEQYF. CDR3 bases: TGTGCCAGCTCACCCCAGACTAGCGGGCCTTACGAGCAGTACTTC. The full variable domain, in which reference TRBV18 and TRBJ2-7 provide the parts outside the CDR3, is NAGVMQNPRHLVRRRGQEARLRCSPMKGHSHVYWYRQLPEEGLKFMVYLQKENIIDESGMPKERFSAEFPKEGPSILRIQQVVRGDSAAYFCASSPQTSGPYEQYFGPGTRLTVT.

This rearrangement joins TRBV20-1 to TRBJ1-4, with D perhaps TRBD1 (5 bases). The V and J ends lost 3 bases and 7 bases respectively, with 12 bases between them. The CDR3 sequence is 13 residues long. The germline V gene has CDR1 DFQATT and CDR2 SNEGSKA (reference sequence). CDR3 protein: CSASPGRSEKLFF. The CDR3, as DNA: TGCAGTGCTAGCCCGGGACGTAGTGAAAAACTGTTTTTT.

Points on this clonotype: This CDR3 fails to terminate in the conserved phenylalanine or tryptophan, so it likely reflects a read error. This chain uses TRBV12-3 or TRBV12-4 with TRBJ2-4, with D perhaps given as TRBD1 or TRBD2 (5 bases each). The germline V and J ends were trimmed by 6 bases and 6 bases, with 18 bases remaining between them. The CDR3 spans 15 residues. The CDR3 spells CASSYSGTTRNIQYL. CDR3 bases: TGTGCCAGCAGCTATTCCGGGACCACCAGAAACATTCAGTACCTC.

The chain uses TRBV5-8 and TRBJ1-5, with D unclear. Germline CDR1 is SGHTS and CDR2 is YDEGEE. Trimming cost V 0 bases and J 4 bases, with 5 bases left between them. The CDR3 is 13 residues long. The CDR3 nucleotides read TGTGCCAGCAGCTTGGAAGCTAATCAGCCCCAGCATTTT. Protein product: CASSLEANQPQHF.

The chain is built from TRBV30 and TRBJ1-2; TRBD1 aligns across 12 bases. Per the germline V gene, CDR1 is GTSNPN and CDR2 is SVGIG (reference sequence). After removal of 0 bases from V and 4 bases from J, the junction contained 9 bases not matched to a gene. The CDR3 consists of 17 residues. The CDR3 is CAWSVFGDRGPRYGYTF. CDR3 sequence (DNA): TGTGCCTGGAGTGTTTTTGGGGACAGGGGGCCACGCTATGGCTACACCTTC.

This clonotype was counted a few times. The rearrangement joins TRBV15 to TRBJ2-5; D is perhaps TRBD1 or TRBD2 (6 bases each). The CDR3 length is 16 residues. Germline CDR1 is LNHNV and CDR2 is YYDKDF (reference sequence). With 0 bases removed from V and 5 bases from J, the gap between germline ends came to 16 bases. CDR3 DNA sequence: TGTGCCACCAGCAGAGAGGGGGCGGGAAGGAAGGAGACCCAGTACTTC. It specifies CATSREGAGRKETQYF.

The V gene is TRBV25-1, the J gene TRBJ2-1; tentative D call: TRBD1 (5 bases). V shed 2 bases and J shed 10 bases, with 21 bases lying between them. Germline assignment: CDR1 MGHDK and CDR2 SYGVNS. The CDR3 is made up of 16 amino acids. The chain's CDR3 is CASSEGGAVQKKEQFF. DNA for the CDR3: TGTGCCAGCAGTGAAGGTGGGGCGGTCCAAAAGAAGGAGCAGTTCTTC.

This clonotype has only one observation. A much larger clone lies one base from this, so it may be a read error. This chain uses TRBV20-1 with TRBJ2-1; possibly TRBD2 for D (6 bases). The CDR3 is 16 residues long. Per germline, CDR1 DFQATT and CDR2 SNEGSKA (reference sequence). V was shortened by 3 bases and J by 0 bases, with 15 bases between the two germline ends. CDR3 DNA sequence: TGCAGTGCTAGCGGCTACGGGAGTGGCTCCTACAATGAGCAGTTCTTC. Encoded protein: CSASGYGSGSYNEQFF.

This clonotype was counted ten times or more. This sequence joins TRBV11-3 and TRBJ2-1; TRBD2 agrees at 8 bases. The CDR3 is made up of 15 amino acids. Trimming took 4 bases from V and 3 from J; bases not matched to a gene: 5. CDR1 SGHNT and CDR2 YENEEA come from the germline V gene. The CDR3 sequence is CASSYGTRRYNEQFF. CDR3 bases: TGTGCCAGCAGCTACGGGACTAGGCGCTACAATGAGCAGTTCTTC.

A few counts support this clonotype. The genes are TRBV10-1 and TRBJ2-1; D might be TRBD1 or TRBD2, each matching 5 bases. The CDR3 consists of 13 residues. Germline-derived CDR1 and CDR2 are WNHNN and SYGVQD (reference sequence). Deletions cut 7 bases from V and 5 bases from J, with 12 bases between. Here the CDR3 reads CASMGTGDNEQFF. CDR3 coding DNA: TGCGCCAGCATGGGGACGGGCGACAATGAGCAGTTCTTC.

This clonotype was detected ten times or more. The rearrangement joins TRBV15 to TRBJ1-1; D is uncertain. V shed 3 bases and J shed 4 bases, with 15 bases lying between them. The CDR3 totals 15 residues. The germline V gene encodes CDR1 LNHNV and CDR2 YYDKDF (reference sequence). The DNA for the CDR3 is TGTGCCACCAGCAGGGACGGACGCGGGAGCACTGAAGCTTTCTTT. Its translation is CATSRDGRGSTEAFF.

This clonotype was seen repeatedly, ten times or more. V is TRBV11-2 and J is TRBJ1-4; weak D call: TRBD1 (5 bases). Deletions cut 5 bases from V and 5 bases from J, with 15 bases between. Looked up from germline, CDR1 is SGHAT and CDR2 is FQNNGV. The CDR3 runs to 15 residues. CDR3 sequence (DNA): TGTGCCAGCAGCGAGTCCGGGACGGGAAATGAAAAACTGTTTTTT. As protein: CASSESGTGNEKLFF.

This clonotype came up many times. This sequence joins TRBV5-5 and TRBJ2-5; 10 bases fit TRBD1. Trimming removed 3 bases from V and 4 bases from J; junction bases left unmatched: 3. The CDR3 contains 14 residues. The germline V gene encodes CDR1 SGHKS and CDR2 YYEKEE (reference sequence). CDR3: CASSSGTGVETQYF. The CDR3 DNA is TGTGCCAGCAGCTCAGGGACAGGGGTAGAGACCCAGTACTTC.

This clonotype has at least ten counts. The rearrangement uses TRBV24-1 and TRBJ2-5; TRBD1 matches 11 bases. CDR3 length: 16 amino acids. The trim removed 2 bases at V and 5 bases at J, leaving 6 bases unmatched. Looked up from germline, CDR1 is KGHDR and CDR2 is SFDVKD. DNA of the CDR3: TGTGCCACCAGTGATTCCCGGACAGGGGGCCTGGAGACCCAGTACTTC. Translating gives CATSDSRTGGLETQYF.

This clonotype has just a few counts. At one boundary the junction diverges from the germline segment, which might be a read error. This chain links TRBV30 with TRBJ2-7; 9 nucleotides line up with TRBD2. The CDR3 loop spans 15 amino acids. From germline, CDR1 is GTSNPN and CDR2 SVGIG (reference sequence). The CDR3 protein is CAWTLGGRALYKQYF. The CDR3 DNA sequence: TGTGCCTGGACCCTTGGCGGGAGGGCCCTCTACAAGCAGTACTTC.

This chain uses TRBV12-5 with TRBJ2-1; no reliable D call. Germline V lookup: CDR1 LGHNT, CDR2 FRNRAP. V gave up 5 bases and J gave up 0 bases, with 14 bases separating them. This CDR3 region has 16 residues. The CDR3 nucleotides are TGTGCTAGTGGTCCCCCTCGAACCAGCTCCTACAATGAGCAGTTCTTC. Protein: CASGPPRTSSYNEQFF.

This clonotype was seen many times. The chain employs TRBV12-3 or TRBV12-4 and TRBJ2-5; no clear D. This CDR3 is 12 amino acids long. Trimming took off 7 bases at V and 1 base at J, with 7 bases between the two ends. The chain's CDR3 is CASTVSQETQYF. Written as DNA, the CDR3 is TGTGCCAGCACCGTATCCCAAGAGACCCAGTACTTC.

This clonotype was observed a few times. The chain's CDR3 is CASSAEAGATYNEQFF. In DNA, the CDR3 is TGTGCCAGCAGCGCTGAAGCGGGAGCTACGTACAATGAGCAGTTCTTC. The rearrangement joins TRBV7-9 to TRBJ2-1; 8 positions agree with TRBD2. CDR1 is SEHNR, CDR2 FQNEAQ, per germline (reference sequence). CDR3 length equals 16 residues. The V and J ends lost 5 bases and 4 bases, in that order; junction bases with no gene match: 10.

This clonotype was recorded at least ten times. This chain connects TRBV15 to TRBJ1-5, with a possible D match to TRBD1 (6 bases). Trimming cost V 4 bases and J 5 bases, with 12 bases left between them. CDR1 is LNHNV, CDR2 YYDKDF, per germline (reference sequence). This CDR3 is built from 14 residues. The CDR3 coding sequence is TGTGCCACCAGCATACAGGGAGGTGATCAGCCCCAGCATTTT. Its protein product is CATSIQGGDQPQHF.

This clonotype was picked up many times. The chain employs TRBV7-9 and TRBJ2-5, with 10 bases aligning to TRBD1. This CDR3 comprises 16 residues. The germline V gene has CDR1 SEHNR and CDR2 FQNEAQ (reference sequence). V shed 1 base, J shed 6 bases, and the junction held 8 bases outside the gene matches. CDR3 nucleotides: TGTGCCAGCAGCTTAGAATTTGGGACAGGGGAGAAGACCCAGTACTTC. It is translated as CASSLEFGTGEKTQYF.

This clonotype occurred many times. V usage is TRBV11-2 and J usage is TRBJ2-2; D may match TRBD1 or TRBD2 (5 bases each). Germline-derived CDR1 and CDR2 are SGHAT and FQNNGV. This CDR3 region has 14 residues. V lost 5 bases and J lost 6, with 13 bases in between. CDR3 DNA sequence: TGTGCCAGCAGCCACAGAGGGGTATCCGGGGAGCTGTTTTTT. Translated, it gives CASSHRGVSGELFF.

This clonotype was seen many times. This rearrangement joins TRBV27 to TRBJ2-3; 9 bases line up with TRBD2. The CDR3 has 16 residues. Germline CDR1 reads MNHEY; CDR2 reads SMNVEV (reference sequence). The junction had 7 bases not matched to a gene; V was cut back by 5 bases and J by 1 base. CDR3 DNA sequence: TGTGCCAGCAGTCCCCGACTAGCGGTGGGCACAGATACGCAGTATTTT. Its protein is CASSPRLAVGTDTQYF.